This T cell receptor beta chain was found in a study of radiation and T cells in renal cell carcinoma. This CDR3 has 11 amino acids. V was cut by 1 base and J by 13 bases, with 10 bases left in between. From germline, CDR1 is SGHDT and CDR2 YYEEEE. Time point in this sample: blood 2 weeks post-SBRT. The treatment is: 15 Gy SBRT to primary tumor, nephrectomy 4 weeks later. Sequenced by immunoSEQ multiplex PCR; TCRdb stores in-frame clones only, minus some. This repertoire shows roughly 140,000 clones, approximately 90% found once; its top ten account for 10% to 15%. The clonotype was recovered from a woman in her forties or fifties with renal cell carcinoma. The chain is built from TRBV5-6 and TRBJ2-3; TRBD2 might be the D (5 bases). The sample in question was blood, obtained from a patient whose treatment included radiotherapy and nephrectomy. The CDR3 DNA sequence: TGTGCCAGCAGCTTGAATGAGAGGGAGTATTTT. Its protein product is CASSLNEREYF.